A single sample is the source of the 6 T cell receptor beta chains below, sequenced in a study of blood T cells in healthy people across ages. The use of a sample-barcoded 5' primer and a J-beta primer mix characterized a second PCR of roughly 6 to 11 cycles. MiXCR, run by TCRdb on the 5' RACE reads, gives a single entry per CDR3 protein. The repertoire holds about 940,000 distinct CDR3 sequences, with roughly 48% as singletons. Sequenced: blood. Source of these receptors: a man aged 25-45 years in good health.

In regard to this clonotype: At one boundary the junction diverges from the germline segment, which might be a read error. The CDR3 coding sequence is TGCGCCAACAGCCATGATGGACTAGCGGGAGAGACCCAGTACTTC. This gives the protein CANSHDGLAGETQYF. This chain links TRBV4-1 with TRBJ2-5, with 11 bases matching TRBD2. Germline CDR1 is MGHRA and CDR2 is YSYEKL. This CDR3 comprises 15 residues.

This rearrangement joins TRBV3-1 to TRBJ2-7, with 9 bases identical to TRBD2. The length of the CDR3 is 15 residues. V lost 6 bases, J lost 0 bases, and 6 bases stayed unmatched. Germline V gene data show CDR1 as LGHDT and CDR2 as YNNKEL (reference sequence). CDR3 sequence: CASRGPTSGSYEQYF. For the CDR3, the DNA is TGTGCCAGCAGGGGACCGACTAGCGGCTCCTACGAGCAGTACTTC.

This clonotype was seen more than once but under ten times. The V and J genes are TRBV4-1 and TRBJ1-4; TRBD1 is a possible D gene (5 bases). CDR1 and CDR2 from the germline V gene are MGHRA and YSYEKL. The CDR3 spans 16 residues. V lost 4 bases to trimming and J lost 0 bases, with 12 bases between them. CDR3 loop: CASSRGSQTTNEKLFF. The CDR3 DNA follows: TGCGCCAGCAGCCGGGGCTCGCAGACAACTAATGAAAAACTGTTTTTT.

This clonotype was recorded many times. This chain uses TRBV5-1 with TRBJ1-2; D possibly corresponds to TRBD1 (5 bases). Germline V CDR1 and CDR2: SGHRS, YFSETQ. With 4 bases removed from V and 2 bases from J, the gap between germline ends came to 12 bases. The length of the CDR3 is 14 residues. CDR3 coding DNA: TGCGCCAGCAGCCCGGCGCCAGGGAACTATGGCTACACCTTC. Translation gives CASSPAPGNYGYTF.

The rearrangement uses TRBV20-1 and TRBJ2-1, with 11 bases aligning to TRBD2. V lost 5 bases and J lost 12; bases outside the gene matches: 18. Germline V gene lookup returns CDR1 DFQATT and CDR2 SNEGSKA (reference sequence). CDR3 length: 16 amino acids. The CDR3: CSASSPTSGGRDGQFF. As DNA, the CDR3 is TGCAGTGCTTCCTCCCCCACTAGCGGGGGTAGGGATGGGCAGTTCTTC.

For this clonotype: Germline is not matched at one junction end, which may reflect a read error. The chain couples TRBV6-2 or TRBV6-3 to TRBJ2-7; no definite D call. The CDR3 consists of 14 residues. The germline V gene encodes CDR1 MNHEY and CDR2 SVGEGT. In DNA form, the CDR3 reads TGCGCCAGCAGTTACTCCTTAGGCCGTTACGAGCAGTACTTC. Its protein product is CASSYSLGRYEQYF.